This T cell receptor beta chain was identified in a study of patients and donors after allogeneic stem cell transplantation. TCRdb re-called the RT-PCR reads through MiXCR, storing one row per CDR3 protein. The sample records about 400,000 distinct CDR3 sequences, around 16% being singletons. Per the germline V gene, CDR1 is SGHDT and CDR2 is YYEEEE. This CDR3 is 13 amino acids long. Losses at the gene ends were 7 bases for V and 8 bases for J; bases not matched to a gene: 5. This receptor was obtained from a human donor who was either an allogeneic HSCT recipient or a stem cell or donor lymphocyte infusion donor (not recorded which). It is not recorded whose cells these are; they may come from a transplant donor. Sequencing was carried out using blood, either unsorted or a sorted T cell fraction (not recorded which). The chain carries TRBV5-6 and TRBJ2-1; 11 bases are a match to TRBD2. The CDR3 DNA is TGTGCCAGCGGAGGACTAGCGGGCGATGAGCAGTTCTTC. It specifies CASGGLAGDEQFF.